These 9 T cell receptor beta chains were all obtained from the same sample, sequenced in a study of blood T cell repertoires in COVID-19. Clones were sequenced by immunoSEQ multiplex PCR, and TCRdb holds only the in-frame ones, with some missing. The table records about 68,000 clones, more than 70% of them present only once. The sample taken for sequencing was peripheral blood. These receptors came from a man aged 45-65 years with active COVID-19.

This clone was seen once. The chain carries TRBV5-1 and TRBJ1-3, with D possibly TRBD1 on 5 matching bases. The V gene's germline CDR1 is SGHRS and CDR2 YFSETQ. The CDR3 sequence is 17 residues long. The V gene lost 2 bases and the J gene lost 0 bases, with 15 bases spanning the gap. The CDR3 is CASSFGGSRVSGNTIYF. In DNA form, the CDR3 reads TGCGCCAGCAGCTTCGGTGGTTCCAGGGTCTCTGGAAACACCATATATTTT.

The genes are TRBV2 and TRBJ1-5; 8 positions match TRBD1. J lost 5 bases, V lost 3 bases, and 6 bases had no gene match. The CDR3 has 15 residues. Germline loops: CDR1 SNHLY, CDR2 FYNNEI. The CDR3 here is CASSDGTGRDQPQHF. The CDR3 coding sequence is TGTGCCAGCAGTGATGGGACAGGCCGCGATCAGCCCCAGCATTTT.

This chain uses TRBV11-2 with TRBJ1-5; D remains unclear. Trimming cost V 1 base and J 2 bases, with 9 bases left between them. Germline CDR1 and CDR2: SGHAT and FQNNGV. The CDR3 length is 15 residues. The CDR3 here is CASSLGGDGNQPQHF. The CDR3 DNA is TGTGCCAGCAGCTTAGGGGGAGACGGCAATCAGCCCCAGCATTTT.

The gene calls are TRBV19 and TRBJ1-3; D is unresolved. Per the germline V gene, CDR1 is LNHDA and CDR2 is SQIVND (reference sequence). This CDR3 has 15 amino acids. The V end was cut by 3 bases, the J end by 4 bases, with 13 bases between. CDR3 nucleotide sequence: TGTGCCAGTAGTATCGAAGGGCCGGGGGGAAACACCATATATTTT. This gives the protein CASSIEGPGGNTIYF.

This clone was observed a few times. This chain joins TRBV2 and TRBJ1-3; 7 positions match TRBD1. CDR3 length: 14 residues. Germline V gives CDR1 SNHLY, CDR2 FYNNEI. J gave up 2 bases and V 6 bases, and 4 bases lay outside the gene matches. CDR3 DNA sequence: TGTGCCAGCAGAGACAGGGTTGCTGGAAACACCATATATTTT. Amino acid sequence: CASRDRVAGNTIYF.

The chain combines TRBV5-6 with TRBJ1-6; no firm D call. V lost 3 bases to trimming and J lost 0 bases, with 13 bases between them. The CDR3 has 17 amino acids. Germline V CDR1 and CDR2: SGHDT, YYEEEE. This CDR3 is CASSSSGRSSYNSPLHF. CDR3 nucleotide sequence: TGTGCCAGCAGCTCGTCCGGGAGGAGCTCCTATAATTCACCCCTCCACTTT.

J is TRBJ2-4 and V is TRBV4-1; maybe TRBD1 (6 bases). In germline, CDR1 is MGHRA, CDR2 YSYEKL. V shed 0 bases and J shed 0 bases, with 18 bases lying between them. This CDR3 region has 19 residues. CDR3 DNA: TGCGCCAGCAGCCAAGAGGGTGTATCGGACAGCTTAGCCAAAAACATTCAGTACTTC. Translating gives CASSQEGVSDSLAKNIQYF.

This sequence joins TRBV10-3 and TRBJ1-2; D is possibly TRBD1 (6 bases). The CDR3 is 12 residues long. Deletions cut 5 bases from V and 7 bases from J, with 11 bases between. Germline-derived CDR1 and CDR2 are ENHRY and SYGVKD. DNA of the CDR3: TGTGCCATCAGTCGGGACATTGCTGGCTACACCTTC. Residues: CAISRDIAGYTF.

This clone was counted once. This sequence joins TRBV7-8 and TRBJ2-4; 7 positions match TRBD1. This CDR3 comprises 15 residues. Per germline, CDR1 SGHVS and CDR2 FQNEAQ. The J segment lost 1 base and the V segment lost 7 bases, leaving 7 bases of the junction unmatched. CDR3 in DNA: TGTGCCAGCACCGCGACAGGGCTCGCCAAAAACATTCAGTACTTC. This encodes CASTATGLAKNIQYF.